This T cell receptor beta chain was profiled in a study of CD8 T cells in ankylosing spondylitis. The study, taken as a whole, reports: A TCR beta motif of several highly homologous variants appeared characteristic of ankylosing spondylitis blood.

This clonotype was seen more than once but under ten times. The antigen is not known. Making the TCR beta libraries involved quantitative 5'-RACE with molecular barcodes. TCRdb passed the 5' RACE reads through MiXCR, listing each CDR3 protein once. The table records around 450,000 distinct CDR3 sequences, about 24% of them present only once. This CDR3 is 14 amino acids long. CDR1 and CDR2 from the germline V gene are DFQATT and SNEGSKA (reference sequence). Trimming took off 3 bases at V and 8 bases at J, with 16 bases between the two ends. The specimen sequenced was blood, either unsorted or a sorted T cell fraction (not recorded which). This chain uses TRBV20-1 with TRBJ1-4; D gene uncertain. The clonotype was recovered from a male donor with ankylosing spondylitis. CDR3 in DNA: TGCAGTGCTAGTTCCGGGGAGGGCTTAGAAAAACTGTTTTTT. Translated, it gives CSASSGEGLEKLFF.